In its sample, the clone carrying this T cell receptor beta chain was seen many times. Its antigen remains unidentified. This sample was taken from a study of CD8+CD57+ T cells in acquired aplastic anemia. Study information: The DNA of sorted CD4+ and CD8+ cells averaged approximately 3.2 ug.

The sequenced patients had an expansion of CD8+CD57+ cells seen by flow cytometry. Investigators profiled TCR beta VDJ and CDR3 from genomic DNA template. TCRdb re-analysed the reads in MiXCR, keeping a single row per CDR3 protein. The top ten hold around 50% of the sample, which has 220,000 or so distinct CDR3 sequences, roughly two thirds seen once. Germline V gives CDR1 SGHRS, CDR2 YFSETQ. Trimming took 3 bases from V and 13 from J; bases not matched to a gene: 5. There are 11 residues in the CDR3. Study-wide results and limits: Patients and controls had in common approximately 28 CD8+ CDR3 sequences. Significant differences in CD8+ Simpson's diversity were not observed between patients and controls.

This TCR was recovered from a human donor with aplastic anemia. The sample taken for sequencing was sorted CD4+, CD8+, or CD8+CD57+ T cells (not recorded which) from PBMCs. The chain couples TRBV5-1 to TRBJ1-2, with 8 bases fitting TRBD1. Here the CDR3 reads CASSSGTGLTF. The CDR3 nucleotides are TGCGCCAGCAGCTCCGGGACAGGTCTCACCTTC.